This note documents a single T cell receptor (beta chain) sequence. The antigen is not known. The sample belongs to a study of CD8+ T cells in alopecia areata. Overall study: Oral tofacitinib (5 to 10 mg twice daily) was administered to treated patients. Study conclusions and caveats: Especially in alopecia totalis/universalis, lesional scalp showed greater clonality than normal scalp did.

Following RNA extraction, reverse transcription yielded cDNA that acted as the sequencing template. Generated by immunoSEQ multiplex PCR, the TCRdb table keeps only in-frame clones and is missing some. The sample has around 160,000 clones; roughly 48% are singletons. This CDR3 is 15 amino acids long. Germline CDR1 reads GTSNPN; CDR2 reads SVGIG (reference sequence). V was trimmed by 3 bases and J by 3 bases, leaving 18 bases between them. The sequencing input was CD4+ T cells sorted from blood. The V and J genes are TRBV30 and TRBJ2-7; D possibly corresponds to TRBD2 (6 bases). The TCR was taken from a human donor with alopecia areata. This CDR3 is CAWRRSLAVGYEQYF. The CDR3 DNA reads TGTGCCTGGAGGAGGTCCTTAGCGGTAGGCTACGAGCAGTACTTC.